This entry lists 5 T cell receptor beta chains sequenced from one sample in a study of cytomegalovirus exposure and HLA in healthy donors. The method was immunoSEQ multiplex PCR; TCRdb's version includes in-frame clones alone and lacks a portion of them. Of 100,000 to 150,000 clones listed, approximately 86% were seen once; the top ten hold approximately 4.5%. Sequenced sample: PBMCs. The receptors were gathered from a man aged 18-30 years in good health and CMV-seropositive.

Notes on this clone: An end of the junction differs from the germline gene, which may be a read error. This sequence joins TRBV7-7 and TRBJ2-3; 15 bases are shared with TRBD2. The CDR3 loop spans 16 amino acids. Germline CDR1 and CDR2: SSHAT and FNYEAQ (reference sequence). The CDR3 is CASSLGTSGGTDTQYF. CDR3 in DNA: TGTGCTAGCAGCTTGGGGACTAGCGGGGGGACAGATACGCAGTATTTT.

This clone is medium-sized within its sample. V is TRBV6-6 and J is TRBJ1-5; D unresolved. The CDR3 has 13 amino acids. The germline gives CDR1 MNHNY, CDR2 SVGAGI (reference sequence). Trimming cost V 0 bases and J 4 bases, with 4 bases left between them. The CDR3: CASSYSSNQPQHF. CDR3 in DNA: TGTGCCAGCAGTTACTCCTCGAATCAGCCCCAGCATTTT.

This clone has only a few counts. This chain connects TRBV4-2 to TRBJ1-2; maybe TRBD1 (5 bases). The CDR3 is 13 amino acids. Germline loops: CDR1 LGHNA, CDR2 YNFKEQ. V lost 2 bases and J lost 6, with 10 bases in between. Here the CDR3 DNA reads TGTGCCAGCAGCCAACGGGTCAGGGATGGCTACACCTTC. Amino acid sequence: CASSQRVRDGYTF.

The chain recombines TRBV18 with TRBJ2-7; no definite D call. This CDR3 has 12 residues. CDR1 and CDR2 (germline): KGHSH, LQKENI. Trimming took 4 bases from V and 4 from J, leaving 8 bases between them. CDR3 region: CASSRDSYEQYF. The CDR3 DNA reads TGTGCCAGCTCACGTGACTCTTACGAGCAGTACTTC.

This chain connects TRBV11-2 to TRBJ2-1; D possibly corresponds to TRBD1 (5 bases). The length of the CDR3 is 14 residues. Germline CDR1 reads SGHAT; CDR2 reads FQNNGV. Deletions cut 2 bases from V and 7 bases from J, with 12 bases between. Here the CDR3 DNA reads TGTGCCAGCAGCTTAACCCAGGGTACAAATGAGCAGTTCTTC. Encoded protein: CASSLTQGTNEQFF.